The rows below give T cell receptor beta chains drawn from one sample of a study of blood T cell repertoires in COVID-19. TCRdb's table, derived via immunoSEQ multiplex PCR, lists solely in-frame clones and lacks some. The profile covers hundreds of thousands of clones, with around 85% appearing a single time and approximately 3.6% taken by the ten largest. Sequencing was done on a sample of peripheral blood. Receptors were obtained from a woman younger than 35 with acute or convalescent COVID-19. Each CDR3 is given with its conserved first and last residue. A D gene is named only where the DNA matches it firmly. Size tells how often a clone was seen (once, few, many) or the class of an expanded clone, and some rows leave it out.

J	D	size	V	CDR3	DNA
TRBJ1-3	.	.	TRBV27	CASSRTGKTGNTIYF	TGTGCCAGCAGTCGTACAGGGAAAACTGGAAACACCATATATTTT
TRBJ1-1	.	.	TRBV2	CASCRGSGETEAFF	TGTGCCAGCTGCAGAGGTTCGGGGGAAACTGAAGCTTTCTTT
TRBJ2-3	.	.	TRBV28	CASSIGGSSTDTQYF	TGTGCCAGCAGCATAGGCGGTTCTAGCACAGATACGCAGTATTTT
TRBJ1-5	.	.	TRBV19	CASSIPGRRDQPQHF	TGTGCCAGTAGTATCCCGGGGCGGAGGGATCAGCCCCAGCATTTT
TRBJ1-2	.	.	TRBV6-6	CASSQTGIGYGYTF	TGTGCCAGCAGCCAAACAGGGATCGGCTATGGCTACACCTTC
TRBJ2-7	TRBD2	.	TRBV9	CASSVATGGVSEQYF	TGTGCCAGCAGCGTAGCTACGGGAGGCGTAAGCGAGCAGTACTTC
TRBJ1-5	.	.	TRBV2	CASSGYYSNQPQHF	TGTGCCAGCAGTGGGTACTATTCAAATCAGCCCCAGCATTTT
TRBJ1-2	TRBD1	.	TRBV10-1	CAYLTGKINYGYTF	TGCGCCTATTTGACAGGGAAGATTAACTATGGCTACACCTTC
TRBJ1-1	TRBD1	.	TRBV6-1	CASSEYRDRLKAFF	TGTGCCAGCAGTGAATACCGGGACAGGCTGAAAGCTTTCTTT
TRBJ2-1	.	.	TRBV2	CASSEAGQVPYNEQFF	TGTGCCAGCAGTGAAGCGGGGCAGGTTCCCTACAATGAGCAGTTCTTC
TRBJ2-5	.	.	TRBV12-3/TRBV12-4	CASSPLGLPTQYF	TGTGCCAGCAGTCCCCTGGGACTGCCAACCCAGTACTTC
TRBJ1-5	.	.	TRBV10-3	CAISAGSPNQPQHF	TGTGCCATCTCGGCAGGCTCCCCTAATCAGCCCCAGCATTTT
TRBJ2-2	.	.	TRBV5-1	CASSFGEATGELFF	TGCGCCAGCAGCTTCGGGGAGGCCACCGGGGAGCTGTTTTTT
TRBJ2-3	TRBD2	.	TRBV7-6	CASSFLAGGLPSTDTQYF	TGTGCCAGCAGCTTTCTAGCGGGGGGGCTTCCTAGCACAGATACGCAGTATTTT
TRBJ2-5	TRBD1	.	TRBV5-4	CASSLANRGWETQYF	TGTGCCAGCAGCTTGGCCAACAGGGGATGGGAGACCCAGTACTTC
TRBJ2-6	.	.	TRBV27	CASSLGAGTGANVLTF	TGTGCCAGCAGTTTAGGGGCGGGGACTGGGGCCAACGTCCTGACTTTC
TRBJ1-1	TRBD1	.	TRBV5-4	CASSLRQGRGDTEAFF	TGTGCCAGCAGCTTAAGACAGGGGCGAGGGGACACTGAAGCTTTCTTT
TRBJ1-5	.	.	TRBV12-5	CASGSERQGNQPQHF	TGTGCTAGTGGTTCGGAAAGACAGGGCAATCAGCCCCAGCATTTT
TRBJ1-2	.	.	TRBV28	CASINGQKGYTF	TGTGCCAGCATTAACGGACAGAAGGGCTACACCTTC
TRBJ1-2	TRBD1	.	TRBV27	CASSLSRDRGPGYTF	TGTGCCAGCAGTTTATCCCGGGACAGGGGGCCTGGCTACACCTTC
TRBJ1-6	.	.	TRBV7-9	CASSLERGSPLHF	TGTGCCAGCAGCTTGGAAAGGGGATCACCCCTCCACTTT
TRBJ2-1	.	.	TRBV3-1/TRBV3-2	CASSQNYQSYNEQFF	TGTGCCAGCAGCCAGAACTACCAATCATACAATGAGCAGTTCTTC
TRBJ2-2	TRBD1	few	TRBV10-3	CARRKRTGGISGELFF	TGTGCCAGGCGAAAAAGGACAGGGGGCATTTCCGGGGAGCTGTTTTTT
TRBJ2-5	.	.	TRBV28	CASSWGGLETQYF	TGTGCCAGCAGTTGGGGGGGGCTGGAGACCCAGTACTTC
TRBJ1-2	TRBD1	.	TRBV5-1	CASSFTTGVGYTF	TGCGCCAGCAGCTTTACCACAGGGGTCGGCTACACCTTC
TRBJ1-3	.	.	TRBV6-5	CASSPGYPSGNTIYF	TGTGCCAGCAGTCCAGGGTACCCCTCTGGAAACACCATATATTTT
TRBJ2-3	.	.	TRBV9	CASSVAPADTQYF	TGTGCCAGCAGCGTAGCTCCGGCAGATACGCAGTATTTT
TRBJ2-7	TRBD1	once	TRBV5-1	CASSLGDRDEQYF	TGCGCCAGCAGCTTGGGGGACAGGGATGAGCAGTACTTC
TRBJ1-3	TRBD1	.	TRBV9	CASSLSTGTGASGNTIYF	TGTGCCAGCAGCCTTTCAACAGGGACAGGAGCCTCTGGAAACACCATATATTTT
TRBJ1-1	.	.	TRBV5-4	CASSPPFTPNTEAFF	TGTGCCAGCAGCCCCCCCTTCACACCGAACACTGAAGCTTTCTTT
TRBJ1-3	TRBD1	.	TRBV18	CASSLEQGAAGNTIYF	TGTGCCAGCTCACTGGAACAGGGGGCAGCTGGAAACACCATATATTTT
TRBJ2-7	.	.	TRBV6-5	CASSRVRASYEQYF	TGTGCCAGCAGCAGGGTTAGGGCCTCCTACGAGCAGTACTTC
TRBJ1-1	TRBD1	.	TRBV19	CASYRGIWSDTEAFF	TGTGCCAGTTACAGGGGCATCTGGTCGGACACTGAAGCTTTCTTT
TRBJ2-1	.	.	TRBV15	CATSRAHYNEQFF	TGTGCCACCAGCAGAGCCCACTACAATGAGCAGTTCTTC
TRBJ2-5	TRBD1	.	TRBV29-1	CSVERDRDRETQYF	TGCAGCGTTGAACGGGACAGGGATCGGGAGACCCAGTACTTC